This record looks at one TCR beta chain sequence and its context. This clone's antigen is unknown. Qualities for individual bases were not recorded, and no much larger clone is one base off. Stable Graves' hyperthyroidism was defined as no progression to ophthalmopathy during 18 months of follow-up. The hyperthyroidism patients were between 18 and 65 years old and newly diagnosed, with a disease duration of less than 2 months. The study excluded patients with uncontrolled infections, other autoimmune diseases, pregnancy or lactation. Clinical symptoms, serum thyroxine and TRAb, thyroid ultrasound, and orbital computed tomography formed the basis for the diagnoses. Ficoll-Paque density gradient centrifugation was used to isolate PBMCs from about 10 ml of fresh peripheral blood. Trizol reagent was used to extract total RNA, and RNA quality was then checked on an Agilent 2100 Bioanalyzer. This sample was included in a study of T cells in Graves' hyperthyroidism and ophthalmopathy (dated by TCRdb to between 2018 and 2020). Regarding the research as a whole: Peripheral blood samples were taken at the time of initial diagnosis, prior to any treatment. To identify TCR V-J signatures that set the groups apart, the researchers used a discovery cohort of about a hundred patients, made up of around 40 with Graves' ophthalmopathy and 57 with stable Graves' hyperthyroidism. Whether ophthalmopathy could be predicted prospectively was tested in an independent validation cohort made up of under 20 hyperthyroidism patients plus 17 patients who later progressed to ophthalmopathy. The 100 discovery patients were randomly split 7:3 into training and test sets. Thyroid tissue and blood T-cell repertoires from six Graves' hyperthyroidism patients were also compared in the study. Once sampling was done, hyperthyroidism patients were given methimazole at a starting dose of 30 mg daily, whereas ophthalmopathy patients were given high-dose intravenous methylprednisolone. TCR Vbeta CDR3 sequencing of fewer than 150 peripheral blood samples (over 40 ophthalmopathy, 70 to 85 hyperthyroidism and roughly 17 progressor patients) is reported in the paper. Overall study results and their limits: In validation, progression to ophthalmopathy was predicted by the model with 70.59% sensitivity and around 75% specificity, a median of 6.5 months before onset. No statistical method was used to set the sample size in advance, and investigators knew the group allocation. A model built on a 13 V-J signature distinguished ophthalmopathy from stable hyperthyroidism, reaching around 87% sensitivity and about 81% specificity in cross-validation and 80%/75% in testing. Most expanded thyroid clonotypes (frequency above 0.001) were also detected in blood, suggesting blood repertoires may reflect thyroid immune responses.

V ends up 8 bases short and J 6 bases short, with an unmatched junction base count of 5. Including the terminal cysteine and phenylalanine, the CDR3 comprises 12 residues. Left in the record is the CDR3 DNA by itself, 36 bases read in frame from the first base. From a lookup of the germline V gene, CDR1 and CDR2 are MNHEY and SVGEGT. TCR beta CDR3 regions were amplified from RNA transcripts. For the first round of RT-PCR on the TCR CDR3, the HTBI primer set was used together with the Qiagen OneStep RT-PCR kit. The libraries were constructed in a second round of multiplex PCR and then size-selected and purified. The libraries were sequenced on an Illumina HiSeq2000 using paired-end 100 bp reads. In the original analysis: Raw data were processed with SOAPnuke, discarding reads with adapters, uncalled bases, mean Phred below 15, or no exact constant-primer or identifier match. COPE v1.2.5 was used to merge high-quality paired reads, and clonotypes were defined as unique nucleotide sequences. Clonotypes were aligned to IMGT TRBV, TRBD and TRBJ reference segments using MiTCR v1.1. The analysis included only V-J combinations with a frequency above 0.0001, which together covered around 99% of the repertoires. A TCS score was defined as the ratio of F50 (clonal expansion) to E x V (chaos), with BLOSUM62-based TCRdist applied between CDR3 peptides within each V-J. Welch's t-statistics and random forest reduced several hundred V-J features to under 15, which were used in a naive Bayes classifier (R e1071). The Morisita-Horn index was used to measure how similar the thyroid and blood repertoires were. TCRdb redid the processing of the public reads, applying fastp at Q25 and MiXCR, and retained in-frame beta chains. Each entry is one CDR3 protein sequence, shown with its most common DNA and genes. The V and J calls follow TCRdb's processing rather than the paper's. The sample table shows around 760,000 distinct CDR3 sequences, and about 35% are seen once. In total, the top ten clones hold approximately 31% of the sample.

The chain links TRBV6-2 or TRBV6-3 with TRBJ2-7; TRBD1 lines up with 9 middle nucleotides. The TCR was taken from a woman between 40 and 55 years old with Graves' hyperthyroidism. The sample comprised blood. Here the CDR3 is given as CASGTGSPEQYF. DNA sequence: TGTGCCAGCGGGACAGGGTCGCCCGAGCAGTACTTC.